This T cell receptor (beta chain) was obtained from a study of blood T cells in healthy people across ages. Aged roughly 6 to 90, donors were systemically healthy Caucasians from Russia. No fewer than 5 micrograms of total RNA were isolated from every sample. A second PCR of roughly 6 to 12 cycles used a sample-barcoded 5' primer and a J-beta primer mix. The template-switch adaptor was a 5' adaptor with 12 random nucleotides. It tagged each cDNA molecule. TCRdb re-derived calls from the 5' RACE reads in MiXCR, one entry per CDR3 protein. The repertoire holds around 850,000 distinct CDR3 sequences, under 40% seen once, with roughly 13% in the top ten. Study-level points and caveats: Underestimates were what the diversity estimates from one million T cells were considered to be.

In the case of this clonotype: Its specificity is not known.

V lost 1 base to trimming and J lost 4 bases, with 10 bases between them. The CDR3 runs 15 residues. Germline-derived CDR1 and CDR2 are MGHRA and YSYEKL. Input material: blood. The clonotype comes from a man younger than 35 in good health. J is TRBJ1-4 and V is TRBV4-1; D is uncertain. For the CDR3, the DNA is TGCGCCAGCAGCCAAGTTGCAGGAATTAATGAAAAACTGTTTTTT. Amino acids: CASSQVAGINEKLFF.